This T cell receptor (beta chain) was recovered during a study of T cells in Graves' hyperthyroidism and ophthalmopathy. These patients, aged 18 to 65, had recently diagnosed hyperthyroidism lasting under 2 months. Study observations and caveats: From stable hyperthyroidism, ophthalmopathy was set apart by a 13 V-J model.

RNA transcripts were the template for amplifying TCR beta CDR3 regions. Initially, a first-round RT-PCR of the TCR CDR3 employed the HTBI primer set. MiXCR, applied by TCRdb to the multiplex PCR reads, yields one record per CDR3 protein. The sample includes 550,000 to 850,000 distinct CDR3 sequences, 18% seen only once; the top ten take approximately 16%. Germline V gene lookup returns CDR1 LGHDT and CDR2 YNNKEL (reference sequence). This CDR3 comprises 13 residues. Trimming removed 1 base at V and 9 bases at J, with 12 bases between. The sample holds many counts of this clonotype. The target antigen is unknown.

J is TRBJ1-1 and V is TRBV3-1; possibly TRBD1 for D (6 bases). The receptor was isolated from a woman between 45 and 60 years old with Graves' hyperthyroidism that later progressed to Graves' ophthalmopathy. Sequenced: blood. As DNA, the CDR3 is TGTGCCAGCAGCCAAGGGGGGGCGAATAAAGCTTTCTTT. Translated: CASSQGGANKAFF.